This TCR beta chain was captured by sequencing in a study of blood T cell repertoires in COVID-19. Study-level background: The origin of the acute and convalescent COVID-19 samples was the United States, Italy and Spain.

This clone was seen just once. There are 12 residues in the CDR3. CDR1 is SQVTM, CDR2 ANQGSEA, per germline. Trimming stripped 7 bases from V and 5 bases from J, with 14 bases between. In the original analysis: How many nucleated cells were present was estimated from reference gene primer amplification. Clones were sequenced by immunoSEQ multiplex PCR, and TCRdb holds only the in-frame ones, with some missing. That table is the source of V, J and clone size, and D and trimming were worked out from the DNA. The table shows 170,000 or so clones, with more than 85% occurring only once. The TCR comes from a man in his forties or fifties with acute or convalescent COVID-19. Input material: peripheral blood. The chain has TRBV29-1 and TRBJ2-5; tentatively, D is TRBD1 (6 bases). The CDR3 DNA sequence: TGCAGCGCCTTACAGGGAGTCGAGACCCAGTACTTC. Translation: CSALQGVETQYF.